What follows is one TCR beta chain and its context. Its specificity is unknown. The germline V gene has CDR1 SGHAT and CDR2 FQDESV (reference sequence). V was cut by 5 bases and J by 10 bases, with 12 bases left in between. This CDR3 comprises 12 residues. These data originate in a study of vaccination effects on CD4 cells after COVID-19. Researchers isolated CD4+ T cells once roughly nine days of culture had elapsed. The person was diagnosed with PCR-confirmed SARS-CoV-2 infection between March and December 2020. Using immunoSEQ multiplex PCR, the repertoire was profiled, and TCRdb retains in-frame clones only, with some absent. The sample holds approximately 45,000 clones, 76% seen once.

This clonotype was obtained from a human donor who had a prior SARS-CoV-2 infection. This specimen was CD4+ T cells from PBMCs cultured without peptide, taken before COVID-19 vaccination. The rearrangement links TRBV11-1 to TRBJ2-1, with D perhaps TRBD1 (6 bases). The CDR3 bases are TGTGCCAGCAGCCACCCCGGGACAGAGCAGTTCTTC. It translates to CASSHPGTEQFF.